The 4 T cell receptor beta chains below come from one sample, sequenced in a study of early T cells in non-severe SARS-CoV-2 infection. MiXCR was run by TCRdb on the 5' RACE reads, yielding one entry per CDR3 protein. The data show approximately 50,000 distinct CDR3 sequences, around 9.5% seen once. Sequenced material: whole blood. The receptor source for this set is an adult who was a healthcare worker with PCR-confirmed SARS-CoV-2 infection or an uninfected control (not recorded which).

The CDR3 DNA is TGCGCCAGCAGCCCGAAACCAGGGGGCTTCTCTGGAAACACCATATATTTT. Residues: CASSPKPGGFSGNTIYF. The rearrangement links TRBV4-1 to TRBJ1-3; 8 bases agree with TRBD1. Germline CDR1 is MGHRA and CDR2 is YSYEKL. The CDR3 runs 17 residues. V was pared by 4 bases and J by 0 bases, with 8 bases of the junction left unmatched.

This clonotype was found a few times. V gene TRBV28 combines with J gene TRBJ2-7; D perhaps matches TRBD2 (6 bases). Trimming removed 8 bases from V and 2 bases from J, with 25 bases in between. Germline CDR1 MDHEN, CDR2 SYDVKM. The CDR3 covers 17 residues. CDR3 sequence reads: CASVSPPGRPRPYEQYF. CDR3 DNA sequence: TGTGCCAGCGTTTCTCCTCCAGGGAGGCCGCGTCCCTACGAGCAGTACTTC.

The chain employs TRBV6-5 and TRBJ2-7; D unclear. This CDR3 region has 18 residues. Germline V gene data show CDR1 as MNHEY and CDR2 as SVGAGI. V shed 8 bases and J shed 4 bases, with 30 bases lying between them. The CDR3 is CASWVMSARVTVWYEQYF. In DNA form, the CDR3 reads TGTGCCAGCTGGGTAATGTCAGCCCGGGTAACAGTCTGGTACGAGCAGTACTTC.

This clonotype has only a few counts. The chain links TRBV5-4 to TRBJ2-2, with TRBD2 as a possible D gene (5 bases). Trimming took 4 bases from V and 5 from J, leaving 9 bases between them. CDR1 is SGHNT and CDR2 is YYREEE in the germline V gene (reference sequence). The CDR3 runs to 13 residues. CDR3 sequence: CASSLDWTGELFF. The CDR3 DNA follows: TGTGCCAGCAGCCTGGACTGGACCGGGGAGCTGTTTTTT. The variable domain in full, with the rest retrieved from reference TRBV5-4 and TRBJ2-2, is ETGVTQSPTHLIKTRGQQVTLRCSSQSGHNTVSWYQQALGQGPQFIFQYYREEENGRGNFPPRFSGLQFPNYSSELNVNALELDDSALYLCASSLDWTGELFFGEGSRLTVL.